This T cell receptor beta chain came from a study of blood T cells in healthy people across ages. Study as a whole: Template switching caught about one barcoded beta molecule for each two T cells.

Note on this clonotype: The target antigen is unknown.

In germline, CDR1 is DFQATT, CDR2 SNEGSKA (reference sequence). Germline trimming cut 5 bases from V and 0 bases from J; bases unmatched to any gene: 9. The CDR3 length is 18 residues. The study's findings and limits: The study found more naive CD4+ cells and higher diversity in long-lived than aged donors.

A second PCR of roughly 7 to 11 cycles used a sample-barcoded 5' primer and a J-beta primer mix. TCRdb fed the 5' RACE reads into MiXCR, producing one record per CDR3 protein. The sample includes about 1.6 million distinct CDR3 sequences, roughly 32% of them seen just once. This TCR derives from a woman aged 25 to 39 in good health. The sample taken for sequencing was blood. This sequence joins TRBV20-1 and TRBJ2-1, with TRBD2 identical over 14 bases. CDR3 loop: CSAFPGTSGGPSYNEQFF. Here the CDR3 DNA reads TGCAGTGCTTTCCCCGGGACTAGCGGGGGACCCTCCTACAATGAGCAGTTCTTC.